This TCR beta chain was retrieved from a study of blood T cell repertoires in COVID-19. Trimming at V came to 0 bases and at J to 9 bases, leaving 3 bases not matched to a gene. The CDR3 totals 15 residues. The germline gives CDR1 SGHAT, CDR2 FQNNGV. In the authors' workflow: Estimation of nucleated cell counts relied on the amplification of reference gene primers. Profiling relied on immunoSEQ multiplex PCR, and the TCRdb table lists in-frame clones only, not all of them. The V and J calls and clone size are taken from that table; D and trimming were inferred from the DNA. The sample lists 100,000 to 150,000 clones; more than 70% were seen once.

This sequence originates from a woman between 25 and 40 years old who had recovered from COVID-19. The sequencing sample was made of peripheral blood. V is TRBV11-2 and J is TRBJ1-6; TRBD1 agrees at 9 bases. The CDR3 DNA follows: TGTGCCAGCAGCTTAGAAGGACAGGGGCTTTCACCCCTCCACTTT. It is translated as CASSLEGQGLSPLHF. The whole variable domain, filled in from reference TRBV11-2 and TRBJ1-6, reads EAGVAQSPRYKIIEKRQSVAFWCNPISGHATLYWYQQILGQGPKLLIQFQNNGVVDDSQLPKDRFSAERLKGVDSTLKIQPAKLEDSAVYLCASSLEGQGLSPLHFGNGTRLTVT.